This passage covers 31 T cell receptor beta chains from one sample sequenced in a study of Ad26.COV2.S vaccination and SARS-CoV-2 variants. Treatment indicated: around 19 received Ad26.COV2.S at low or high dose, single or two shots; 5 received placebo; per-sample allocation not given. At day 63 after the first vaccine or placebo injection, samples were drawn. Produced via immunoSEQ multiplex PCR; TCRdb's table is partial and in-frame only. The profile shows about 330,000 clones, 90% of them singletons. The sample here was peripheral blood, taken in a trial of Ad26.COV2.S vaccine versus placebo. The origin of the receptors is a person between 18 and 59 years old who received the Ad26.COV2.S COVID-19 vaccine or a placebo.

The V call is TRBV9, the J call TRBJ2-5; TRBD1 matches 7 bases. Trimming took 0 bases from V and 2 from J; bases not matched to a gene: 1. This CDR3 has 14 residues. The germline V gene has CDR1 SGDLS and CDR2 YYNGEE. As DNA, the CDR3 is TGTGCCAGCAGCGTAGGGGGACAGCAAGAGACCCAGTACTTC. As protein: CASSVGGQQETQYF.

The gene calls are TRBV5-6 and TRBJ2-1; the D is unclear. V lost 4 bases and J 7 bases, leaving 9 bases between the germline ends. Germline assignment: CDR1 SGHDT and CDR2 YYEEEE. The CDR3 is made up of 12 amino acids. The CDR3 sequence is CASSLWDNEQFF. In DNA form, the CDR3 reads TGTGCCAGCAGCCTCTGGGATAATGAGCAGTTCTTC. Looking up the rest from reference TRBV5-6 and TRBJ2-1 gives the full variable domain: DAGVTQSPTHLIKTRGQQVTLRCSPKSGHDTVSWYQQALGQGPQFIFQYYEEEERQRGNFPDRFSGHQFPNYSSELNVNALLLGDSALYLCASSLWDNEQFFGPGTRLTVL.

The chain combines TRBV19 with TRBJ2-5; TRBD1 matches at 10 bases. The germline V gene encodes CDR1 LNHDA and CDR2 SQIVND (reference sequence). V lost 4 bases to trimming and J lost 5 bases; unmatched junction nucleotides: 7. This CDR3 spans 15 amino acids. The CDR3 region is CASSKGQGVMETQYF. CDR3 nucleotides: TGTGCCAGTAGTAAAGGACAGGGGGTTATGGAGACCCAGTACTTC.

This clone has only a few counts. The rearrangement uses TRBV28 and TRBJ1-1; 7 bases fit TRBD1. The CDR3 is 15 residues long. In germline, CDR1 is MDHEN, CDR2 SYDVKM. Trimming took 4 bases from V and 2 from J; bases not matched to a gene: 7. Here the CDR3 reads CASSSQGTANTEAFF. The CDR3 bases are TGTGCCAGCAGTTCTCAAGGGACAGCAAACACTGAAGCTTTCTTT.

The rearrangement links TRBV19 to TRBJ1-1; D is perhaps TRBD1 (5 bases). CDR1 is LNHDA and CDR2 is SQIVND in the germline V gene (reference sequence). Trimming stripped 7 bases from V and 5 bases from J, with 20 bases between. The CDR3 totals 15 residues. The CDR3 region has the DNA TGTGCCAGTATTTCACCGAGGGGAGTGAGGACTGAAGCTTTCTTT. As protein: CASISPRGVRTEAFF.

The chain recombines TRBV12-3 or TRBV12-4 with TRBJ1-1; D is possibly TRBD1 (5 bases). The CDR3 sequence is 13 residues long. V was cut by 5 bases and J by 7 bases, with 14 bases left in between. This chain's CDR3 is CASSLQARSEAFF. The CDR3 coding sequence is TGTGCCAGCAGTCTACAGGCGCGGAGTGAAGCTTTCTTT.

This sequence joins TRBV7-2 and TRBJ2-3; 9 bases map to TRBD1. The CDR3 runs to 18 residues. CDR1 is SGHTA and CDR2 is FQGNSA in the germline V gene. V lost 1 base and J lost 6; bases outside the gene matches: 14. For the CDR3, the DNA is TGTGCCAGCAGCTTAGAAAGTTACGGGGGACAGGGTAGGGATACGCAGTATTTT. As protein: CASSLESYGGQGRDTQYF.

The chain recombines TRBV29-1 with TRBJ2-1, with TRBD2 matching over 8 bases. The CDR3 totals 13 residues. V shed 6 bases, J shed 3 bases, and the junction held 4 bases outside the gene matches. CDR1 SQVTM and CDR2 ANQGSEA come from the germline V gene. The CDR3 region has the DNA TGCAGCGTCAGCGGGGGATACTACAATGAGCAGTTCTTC. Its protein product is CSVSGGYYNEQFF.

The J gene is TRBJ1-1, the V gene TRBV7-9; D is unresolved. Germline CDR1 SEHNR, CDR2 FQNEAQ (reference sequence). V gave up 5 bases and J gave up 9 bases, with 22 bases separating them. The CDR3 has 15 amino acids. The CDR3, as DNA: TGTGCCAGCAGCCCGCCGGGGTCGGGGTCTATTAAAGCTTTCTTT. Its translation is CASSPPGSGSIKAFF.

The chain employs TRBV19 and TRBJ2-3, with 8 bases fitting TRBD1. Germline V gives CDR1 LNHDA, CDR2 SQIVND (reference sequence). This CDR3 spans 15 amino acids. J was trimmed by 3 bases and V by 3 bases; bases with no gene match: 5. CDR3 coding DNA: TGTGCCAGTAGTATGAGGACAGGGATGACAGATACGCAGTATTTT. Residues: CASSMRTGMTDTQYF.

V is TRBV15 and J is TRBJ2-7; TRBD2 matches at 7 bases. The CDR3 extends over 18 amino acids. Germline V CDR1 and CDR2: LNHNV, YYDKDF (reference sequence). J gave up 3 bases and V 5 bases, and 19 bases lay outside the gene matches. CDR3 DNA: TGTGCCACCAGCCGAACCTTGGGAGGGACTGTCGTAGGCTACGAGCAGTACTTC. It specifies CATSRTLGGTVVGYEQYF.

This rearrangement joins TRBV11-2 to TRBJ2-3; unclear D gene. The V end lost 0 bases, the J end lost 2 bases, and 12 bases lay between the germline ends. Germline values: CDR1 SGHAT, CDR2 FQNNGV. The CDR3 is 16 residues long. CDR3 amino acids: CASSLDGVLNTDTQYF. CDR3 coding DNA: TGTGCCAGCAGCTTAGATGGGGTTTTAAACACAGATACGCAGTATTTT.

The CDR3 bases are TGTGCCAGCAGTTTATTAGCGGGAGCTGAGCAGTTCTTC. Translating it yields CASSLLAGAEQFF. This chain connects TRBV7-2 to TRBJ2-1, with 9 bases matching TRBD2. The CDR3 extends over 13 amino acids. Germline V CDR1 and CDR2: SGHTA, FQGNSA. The trim removed 6 bases at V and 9 bases at J, leaving 6 bases unmatched.

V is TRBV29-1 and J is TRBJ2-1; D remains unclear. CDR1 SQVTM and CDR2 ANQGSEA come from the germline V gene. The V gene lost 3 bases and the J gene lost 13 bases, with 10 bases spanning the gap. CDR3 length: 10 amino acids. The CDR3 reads CSVDPRHQFF. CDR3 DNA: TGCAGCGTTGATCCTAGGCATCAGTTCTTC.

Here the CDR3 reads CASSFWDRGAGTEAFF. The CDR3 nucleotides are TGTGCCAGTAGTTTTTGGGACAGGGGGGCGGGTACTGAAGCTTTCTTT. The chain has TRBV19 and TRBJ1-1, with 11 bases matching TRBD1. V was pared by 5 bases and J by 5 bases, with 10 bases of the junction left unmatched. There are 16 residues in the CDR3. The germline V gene has CDR1 LNHDA and CDR2 SQIVND (reference sequence). The variable domain in full, completed from reference TRBV19 and TRBJ1-1, reads DGGITQSPKYLFRKEGQNVTLSCEQNLNHDAMYWYRQDPGQGLRLIYYSQIVNDFQKGDIAEGYSVSREKKESFPLTVTSAQKNPTAFYLCASSFWDRGAGTEAFFGQGTRLTVV.

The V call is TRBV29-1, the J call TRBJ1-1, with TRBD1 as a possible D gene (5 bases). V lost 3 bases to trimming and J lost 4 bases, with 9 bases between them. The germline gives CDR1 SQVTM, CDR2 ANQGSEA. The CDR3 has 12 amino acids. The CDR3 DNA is TGCAGCGTTGACGGGGGTGGCACTGAAGCTTTCTTT. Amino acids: CSVDGGGTEAFF.

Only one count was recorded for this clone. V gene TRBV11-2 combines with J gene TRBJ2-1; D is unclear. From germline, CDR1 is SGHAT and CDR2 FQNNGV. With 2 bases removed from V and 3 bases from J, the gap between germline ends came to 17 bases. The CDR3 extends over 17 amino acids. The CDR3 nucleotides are TGTGCCAGCAGCTTATGGGTTCTAGGTACCGGCTACAATGAGCAGTTCTTC. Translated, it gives CASSLWVLGTGYNEQFF.

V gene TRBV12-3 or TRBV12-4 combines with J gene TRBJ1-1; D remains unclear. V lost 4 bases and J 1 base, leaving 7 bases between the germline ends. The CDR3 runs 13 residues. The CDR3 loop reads CASSWTGNTEAFF. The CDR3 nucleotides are TGTGCCAGCAGTTGGACGGGGAACACTGAAGCTTTCTTT.

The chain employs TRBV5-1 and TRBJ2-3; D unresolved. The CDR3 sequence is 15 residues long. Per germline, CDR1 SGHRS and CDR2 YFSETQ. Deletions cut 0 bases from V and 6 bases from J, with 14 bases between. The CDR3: CASSLETPITDTQYF. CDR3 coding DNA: TGCGCCAGCAGCTTGGAAACACCTATAACCGATACGCAGTATTTT.

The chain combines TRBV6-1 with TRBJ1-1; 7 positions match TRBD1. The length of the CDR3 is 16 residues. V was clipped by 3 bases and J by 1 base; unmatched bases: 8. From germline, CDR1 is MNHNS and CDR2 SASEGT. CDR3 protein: CASSEIPGQRNTEAFF. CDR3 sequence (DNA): TGTGCCAGCAGTGAGATACCGGGACAGAGGAACACTGAAGCTTTCTTT.

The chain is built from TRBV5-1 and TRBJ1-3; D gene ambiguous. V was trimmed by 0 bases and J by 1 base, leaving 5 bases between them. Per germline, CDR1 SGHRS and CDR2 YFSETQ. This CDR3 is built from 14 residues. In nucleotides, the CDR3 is TGCGCCAGCAGCTTGGGGTTATCTGGAAACACCATATATTTT. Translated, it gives CASSLGLSGNTIYF.

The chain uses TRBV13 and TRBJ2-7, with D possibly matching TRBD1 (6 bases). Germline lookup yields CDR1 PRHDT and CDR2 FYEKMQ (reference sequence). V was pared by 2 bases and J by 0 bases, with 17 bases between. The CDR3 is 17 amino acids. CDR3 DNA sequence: TGTGCCAGCAGCTTAAAAGCGGCGGACAGCTACTCCTACGAGCAGTACGTC. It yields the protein CASSLKAADSYSYEQYV.

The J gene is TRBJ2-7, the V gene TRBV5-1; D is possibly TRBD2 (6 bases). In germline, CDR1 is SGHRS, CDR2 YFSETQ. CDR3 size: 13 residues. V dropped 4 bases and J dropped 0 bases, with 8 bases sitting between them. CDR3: CASSGGVSYEQYF. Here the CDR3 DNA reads TGCGCCAGCAGCGGCGGGGTCTCCTACGAGCAGTACTTC.

The CDR3 sequence: CSERLADQNEQFF. DNA for the CDR3: TGCAGCGAGAGACTAGCGGACCAGAATGAGCAGTTCTTC. The rearrangement joins TRBV29-1 to TRBJ2-1; 9 bases line up with TRBD2. The CDR3 is 13 amino acids. Per germline, CDR1 SQVTM and CDR2 ANQGSEA. With 7 bases clipped from V and 7 bases from J, the junction kept 8 bases outside the gene matches.

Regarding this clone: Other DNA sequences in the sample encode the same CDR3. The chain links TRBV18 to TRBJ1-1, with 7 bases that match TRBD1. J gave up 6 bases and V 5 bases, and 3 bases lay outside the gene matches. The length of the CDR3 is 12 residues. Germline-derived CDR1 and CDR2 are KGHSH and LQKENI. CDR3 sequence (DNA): TGTGCCAGCTCATCAGACAGGGCTGAAGCTTTCTTT. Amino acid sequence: CASSSDRAEAFF.

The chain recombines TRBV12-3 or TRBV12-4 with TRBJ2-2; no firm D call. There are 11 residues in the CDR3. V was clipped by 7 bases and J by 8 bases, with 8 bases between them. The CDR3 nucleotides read TGTGCCAGCACCCTCCTGGGGGAGCTGTTTTTT. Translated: CASTLLGELFF.

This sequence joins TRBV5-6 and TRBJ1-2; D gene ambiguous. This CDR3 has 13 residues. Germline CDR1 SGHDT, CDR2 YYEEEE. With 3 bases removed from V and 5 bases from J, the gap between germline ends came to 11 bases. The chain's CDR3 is CASSSGVGYGYTF. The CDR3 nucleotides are TGTGCCAGCAGCTCCGGGGTAGGGTATGGCTACACCTTC.

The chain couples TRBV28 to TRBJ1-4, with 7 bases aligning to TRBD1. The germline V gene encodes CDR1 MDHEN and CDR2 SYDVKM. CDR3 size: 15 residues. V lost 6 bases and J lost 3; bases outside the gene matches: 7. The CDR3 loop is CASRTGAYPNEKLFF. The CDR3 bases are TGTGCCAGCAGAACAGGGGCCTACCCTAATGAAAAACTGTTTTTT.

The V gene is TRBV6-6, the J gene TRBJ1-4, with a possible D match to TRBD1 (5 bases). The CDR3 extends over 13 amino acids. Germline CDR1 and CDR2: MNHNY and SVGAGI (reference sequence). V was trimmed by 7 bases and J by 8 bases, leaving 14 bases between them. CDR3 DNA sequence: TGTGCCAGCAAAGGGTCCCCAGGGGAAAAACTGTTTTTT. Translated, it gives CASKGSPGEKLFF.

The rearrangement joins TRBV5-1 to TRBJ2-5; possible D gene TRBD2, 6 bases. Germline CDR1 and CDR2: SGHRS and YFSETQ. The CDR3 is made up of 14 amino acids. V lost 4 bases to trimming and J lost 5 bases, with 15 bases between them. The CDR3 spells CASSAGGIGETQYF. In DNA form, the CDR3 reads TGCGCCAGCAGCGCTGGGGGGATCGGGGAGACCCAGTACTTC.

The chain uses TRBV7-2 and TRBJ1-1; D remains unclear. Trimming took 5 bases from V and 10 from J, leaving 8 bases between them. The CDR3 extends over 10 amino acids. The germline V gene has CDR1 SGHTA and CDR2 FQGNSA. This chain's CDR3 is CASSQVRAFF. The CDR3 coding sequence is TGTGCCAGCAGCCAGGTACGAGCTTTCTTT. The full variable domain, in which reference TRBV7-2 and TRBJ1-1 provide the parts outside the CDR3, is GAGVSQSPSNKVTEKGKDVELRCDPISGHTALYWYRQSLGQGLEFLIYFQGNSAPDKSGLPSDRFSAERTGGSVSTLTIQRTQQEDSAVYLCASSQVRAFFGQGTRLTVV.